These 30 T cell receptor beta chains share one sample of origin, sequenced in a study of cytomegalovirus exposure and HLA in healthy donors. Primers included in the PCR were 60 Vbeta and 13 Jbeta primers. Data came from immunoSEQ multiplex PCR; TCRdb stores just in-frame clones and leaves some out. The repertoire holds some 20,000 clones, with more than 65% as singletons. The sample taken for sequencing was PBMCs. The receptors stem from a man younger than 30 in good health and CMV-seronegative.

The V gene is TRBV30, the J gene TRBJ2-1; TRBD2 aligns across 14 bases. The germline CDR1 and CDR2 sequences are GTSNPN and SVGIG (reference sequence). CDR3 length: 16 amino acids. V was pared by 2 bases and J by 6 bases, with 6 bases of the junction left unmatched. The DNA for the CDR3 is TGTGCCTGGAGTAAGACTAGCGGGAGGGTTTCCAATGAGCAGTTCTTC. The encoded protein is CAWSKTSGRVSNEQFF.

The gene calls are TRBV29-1 and TRBJ2-7; D ambiguous. This CDR3 contains 12 residues. Germline assignment: CDR1 SQVTM and CDR2 ANQGSEA. Between the trimmed V and J ends, which lost 1 base and 1 base, there was a span of 5 bases. CDR3 sequence: CSVEGSSYEQYF. The DNA of the CDR3 is TGCAGCGTTGAAGGCAGTTCCTACGAGCAGTACTTC.

This chain links TRBV29-1 with TRBJ2-2; TRBD1 aligns across 8 bases. Looked up from germline, CDR1 is SQVTM and CDR2 is ANQGSEA. Trimming cost V 5 bases and J 5 bases; bases outside gene matches: 1. The CDR3 consists of 12 residues. DNA of the CDR3: TGCAGCGTTTGGACAGGGACCGGGGAGCTGTTTTTT. Its protein product is CSVWTGTGELFF.

The V call is TRBV27, the J call TRBJ1-2; D is perhaps TRBD1 (6 bases). The CDR3 sequence is 14 residues long. Germline values: CDR1 MNHEY, CDR2 SMNVEV (reference sequence). The V end was cut by 5 bases, the J end by 4 bases, with 14 bases between. The DNA of the CDR3 is TGTGCCAGCAGTCTCTCCGGGACATTCTATGGCTACACCTTC. It codes for CASSLSGTFYGYTF.

The table lists this clone with a count of one. The V call is TRBV6-1, the J call TRBJ2-7, with 9 positions matching TRBD1. Germline V gene sequence: CDR1 MNHNS, CDR2 SASEGT. CDR3 length: 15 amino acids. V gave up 3 bases and J gave up 1 base; unmatched junction bases: 4. CDR3 region: CASSDRDRASYEQYF. DNA of the CDR3: TGTGCCAGCAGTGATAGGGACAGGGCTTCCTACGAGCAGTACTTC.

V and J are TRBV4-1 and TRBJ2-7; TRBD1 agrees at 9 bases. Losses at the gene ends were 4 bases for V and 6 bases for J; bases not matched to a gene: 10. Per the germline V gene, CDR1 is MGHRA and CDR2 is YSYEKL. This CDR3 has 15 amino acids. CDR3 in amino acids: CASSPGDRVLFEQYF. CDR3 coding DNA: TGCGCCAGCAGCCCAGGGGACAGGGTACTATTCGAGCAGTACTTC.

V is TRBV29-1 and J is TRBJ1-1, with D perhaps matching TRBD1 (6 bases). CDR1 is SQVTM and CDR2 is ANQGSEA in the germline V gene. The CDR3 totals 14 residues. Trimming cost V 4 bases and J 1 base, with 13 bases left between them. The CDR3: CSVARGRGNTEAFF. The CDR3 DNA is TGCAGCGTTGCCAGGGGCCGGGGGAACACTGAAGCTTTCTTT.

The rearrangement joins TRBV13 to TRBJ2-7; weak D call: TRBD2 (6 bases). Trimming left V 5 bases short and J 6 bases short, with 11 bases between. The CDR3 runs 12 residues. Germline CDR1 reads PRHDT; CDR2 reads FYEKMQ (reference sequence). The CDR3 reads CASSITSSEQYF. CDR3 bases: TGTGCCAGCAGCATCACTAGCAGCGAGCAGTACTTC.

This chain joins TRBV7-9 and TRBJ1-2, with D hard to call. V was trimmed by 0 bases and J by 9 bases, leaving 5 bases between them. The CDR3 spans 11 residues. CDR1 is SEHNR, CDR2 FQNEAQ, per germline (reference sequence). CDR3 in DNA: TGTGCCAGCAGCTTAGCCGGTAGCTACACCTTC. It encodes CASSLAGSYTF.

This clone was seen a few times. This rearrangement joins TRBV6-1 to TRBJ1-1, with D unclear. Trimming cost V 5 bases and J 1 base, with 8 bases left between them. Germline CDR1 and CDR2: MNHNS and SASEGT. The CDR3 covers 13 residues. The CDR3 region is CASSLTANTEAFF. Here the CDR3 DNA reads TGTGCCAGCAGTCTAACAGCGAACACTGAAGCTTTCTTT.

The chain joins TRBV29-1 to TRBJ2-1; 9 nucleotides align to TRBD2. This CDR3 region has 14 residues. After removal of 3 bases from V and 3 bases from J, the junction contained 3 bases not matched to a gene. Germline V gene sequence: CDR1 SQVTM, CDR2 ANQGSEA. In nucleotides, the CDR3 is TGCAGCGTTGAGGGAGCGGGGGGCTACAATGAGCAGTTCTTC. This translates into CSVEGAGGYNEQFF.

J is TRBJ2-3 and V is TRBV30; D gene ambiguous. This CDR3 is 12 amino acids long. V lost 7 bases and J lost 0, with 8 bases in between. Germline assignment: CDR1 GTSNPN and CDR2 SVGIG (reference sequence). The CDR3: CAYIPSTDTQYF. The DNA of the CDR3 is TGTGCCTACATCCCCAGCACAGATACGCAGTATTTT.

This clone was detected once. CDR3 protein: CASSETRMATEAFF. Here the CDR3 DNA reads TGTGCCAGCAGTGAGACAAGAATGGCCACTGAAGCTTTCTTT. The chain recombines TRBV6-1 with TRBJ1-1; D is uncertain. The CDR3 loop spans 14 amino acids. V lost 3 bases and J 4 bases, leaving 12 bases between the germline ends. Germline loops: CDR1 MNHNS, CDR2 SASEGT.

This chain connects TRBV7-8 to TRBJ1-4, with TRBD1 identical over 10 bases. Germline trimming cut 5 bases from V and 7 bases from J; bases unmatched to any gene: 16. This CDR3 is 18 amino acids long. Germline V gene sequence: CDR1 SGHVS, CDR2 FQNEAQ. The DNA for the CDR3 is TGTGCCAGCAGCGTCGCCGGGACAGGGGTGTCCTATGGTGAAAAACTGTTTTTT. Its protein is CASSVAGTGVSYGEKLFF.

This rearrangement joins TRBV5-4 to TRBJ2-1; TRBD2 agrees at 9 bases. CDR1 and CDR2 from the germline V gene are SGHNT and YYREEE (reference sequence). J lost 1 base, V lost 4 bases, and 3 bases had no gene match. The CDR3 totals 15 residues. In DNA form, the CDR3 reads TGTGCCAGCAGCATTACTAGCGGGTCCTACAATGAGCAGTTCTTC. It specifies CASSITSGSYNEQFF.

The chain links TRBV29-1 to TRBJ1-2; tentatively, D is TRBD1 (5 bases). V was cut by 8 bases and J by 8 bases, with 21 bases left in between. Germline CDR1 reads SQVTM; CDR2 reads ANQGSEA. The CDR3 length is 13 residues. The DNA of the CDR3 is TGCAGCAGCGGGACTCAGGCGGACGTGGGCTACACCTTC. Translating it yields CSSGTQADVGYTF.

J is TRBJ1-1 and V is TRBV30; 7 bases line up with TRBD1. There are 10 residues in the CDR3. Germline trimming cut 6 bases from V and 11 bases from J; bases unmatched to any gene: 6. Germline V gives CDR1 GTSNPN, CDR2 SVGIG (reference sequence). DNA for the CDR3: TGTGCCTGCCGACAGGGTGGGGCTTTCTTT. Protein sequence: CACRQGGAFF.

DNA of the CDR3: TGCGCCAGCAGCCCTGCACCCGCAACAGGGACCTATGGCTACACCTTC. Protein sequence: CASSPAPATGTYGYTF. The chain combines TRBV4-1 with TRBJ1-2; D perhaps matches TRBD1 (6 bases). CDR1 MGHRA and CDR2 YSYEKL come from the germline V gene. The CDR3 sequence is 16 residues long. Deletions cut 4 bases from V and 4 bases from J, with 19 bases between.

V is TRBV5-6 and J is TRBJ2-7; D perhaps matches TRBD2 (6 bases). Germline lookup yields CDR1 SGHDT and CDR2 YYEEEE. CDR3 length: 15 amino acids. V was cut by 2 bases and J by 0 bases, with 12 bases left in between. CDR3 DNA sequence: TGTGCCAGCAGCTTAGGAGGGCATCCCTCCTACGAGCAGTACTTC. Amino acid sequence: CASSLGGHPSYEQYF. Full variable domain (remainder filled in from reference TRBV5-6 and TRBJ2-7): DAGVTQSPTHLIKTRGQQVTLRCSPKSGHDTVSWYQQALGQGPQFIFQYYEEEERQRGNFPDRFSGHQFPNYSSELNVNALLLGDSALYLCASSLGGHPSYEQYFGPGTRLTVT.

J is TRBJ1-1 and V is TRBV7-9; no firm D call. In germline, CDR1 is SEHNR, CDR2 FQNEAQ (reference sequence). V was shortened by 2 bases and J by 11 bases, with 15 bases between the two germline ends. The CDR3 length is 13 residues. The CDR3 protein is CASSLPTGVTAFF. The CDR3 region has the DNA TGTGCCAGCAGCTTACCGACGGGAGTCACGGCTTTCTTT.

This clone was picked up a small number of times. This chain links TRBV6-5 with TRBJ2-1; 11 nucleotides match TRBD2. Losses at the gene ends were 5 bases for V and 6 bases for J; bases not matched to a gene: 6. Germline V gives CDR1 MNHEY, CDR2 SVGAGI. The CDR3 is made up of 15 amino acids. The CDR3 DNA follows: TGTGCCAGCAGTCCCGGGACTAGCGGAGGCAATGAGCAGTTCTTC. Translating gives CASSPGTSGGNEQFF.

The V gene is TRBV10-3, the J gene TRBJ2-1, with a possible D match to TRBD2 (6 bases). The CDR3 totals 13 residues. CDR1 is ENHRY, CDR2 SYGVKD, per germline. The germline V and J ends were trimmed by 4 bases and 7 bases, with 11 bases remaining between them. CDR3 sequence reads: CAISVEAGNEQFF. Written as DNA, the CDR3 is TGTGCCATCAGTGTAGAGGCGGGGAATGAGCAGTTCTTC.

This chain links TRBV7-2 with TRBJ1-2; 7 nucleotides line up with TRBD1. V lost 2 bases to trimming and J lost 12 bases; unmatched junction nucleotides: 9. The CDR3 has 13 amino acids. Germline V gene data show CDR1 as SGHTA and CDR2 as FQGNSA. CDR3 loop: CASSLLRGRPHTF. The DNA of the CDR3 is TGTGCCAGCAGCTTATTGAGGGGGCGCCCCCACACCTTC.

The count of this clone is one. This chain connects TRBV7-8 to TRBJ2-7; D gene uncertain. The germline V and J ends were trimmed by 1 base and 0 bases, with 7 bases remaining between them. CDR1 is SGHVS, CDR2 FQNEAQ, per germline. This CDR3 comprises 14 residues. In DNA, the CDR3 is TGTGCCAGCAGCTTAGGGCAGATCTCCTACGAGCAGTACTTC. Its protein is CASSLGQISYEQYF.

This clone has only a few counts. This chain joins TRBV5-1 and TRBJ2-1; the D gene is possibly TRBD2 (6 bases). V was trimmed by 4 bases and J by 4 bases, leaving 15 bases between them. Germline loops: CDR1 SGHRS, CDR2 YFSETQ. The CDR3 contains 15 residues. This chain's CDR3 is CASSLGSSVYNEQFF. CDR3 DNA sequence: TGCGCCAGCAGCCTTGGCTCTAGCGTGTACAATGAGCAGTTCTTC.

The gene calls are TRBV28 and TRBJ2-5; D gene ambiguous. Germline V lookup: CDR1 MDHEN, CDR2 SYDVKM. V shed 5 bases and J shed 3 bases, with 7 bases lying between them. The CDR3 sequence is 12 residues long. CDR3 sequence reads: CASSEQKETQYF. The CDR3 DNA is TGTGCCAGCAGTGAACAGAAAGAGACCCAGTACTTC.

V usage is TRBV27 and J usage is TRBJ2-5; TRBD2 agrees at 9 bases. CDR3 length equals 13 residues. With V trimmed by 8 bases and J by 1 base, 2 bases remained unmatched. Per the germline V gene, CDR1 is MNHEY and CDR2 is SMNVEV (reference sequence). CDR3 residues: CASGAGGQETQYF. The CDR3, as DNA: TGTGCCAGCGGAGCGGGGGGCCAAGAGACCCAGTACTTC.

This clone was found once. The chain recombines TRBV29-1 with TRBJ1-2, with a possible D match to TRBD1 (6 bases). Looked up from germline, CDR1 is SQVTM and CDR2 is ANQGSEA. The CDR3 has 13 residues. Trimming left V 4 bases short and J 7 bases short, with 16 bases between. The CDR3: CSVGKGDPLGYTF. The CDR3 nucleotides read TGCAGCGTTGGCAAGGGGGATCCGCTTGGCTACACCTTC.

The chain combines TRBV29-1 with TRBJ2-5; 10 bases are shared with TRBD2. The ends lost 3 bases at V and 5 bases at J; junction bases unmatched: 15. The CDR3 spans 17 residues. Germline CDR1 and CDR2: SQVTM and ANQGSEA. CDR3 loop: CSVEEGLAHNTQETQYF. CDR3 coding DNA: TGCAGCGTTGAGGAGGGACTAGCGCACAACACCCAGGAGACCCAGTACTTC.

The chain joins TRBV25-1 to TRBJ1-1; no definite D call. The germline CDR1 and CDR2 sequences are MGHDK and SYGVNS. The CDR3 consists of 15 residues. Trimming removed 5 bases from V and 0 bases from J, with 13 bases in between. CDR3 sequence: CASSPRGRLNTEAFF. In DNA form, the CDR3 reads TGTGCCAGCAGTCCCCGGGGTAGGCTGAACACTGAAGCTTTCTTT.